The rows below give T cell receptor beta chains drawn from one sample of a study of OX40 agonist ivuxolimab in advanced cancers. Profiled with immunoSEQ multiplex PCR; TCRdb holds only in-frame clones, not every one. This sample has about 60,000 clones, with about 90% found just once. This specimen consisted of CD4+ or CD8+ T cells sorted from blood, obtained in a trial of the OX40 agonist ivuxolimab. Every receptor here comes from an adult with an advanced solid tumor such as melanoma, head and neck, liver or kidney cancer. CDR3s include the opening cysteine and the closing phenylalanine or tryptophan. The D gene is left open where the match is weak. Clone size is shown for a subset of rows, as once, few, many or a class of expanded clone.

TGTGCCAGCAGTTCGACTGTAAACTCCTACGAGCAGTACTTC | CASSSTVNSYEQYF | TRBV27 | 14 | NA | TRBJ2-7 | NA
TGTGCCAGCAGCCGGTACGAGAGCTACGAGCAGTACTTC | CASSRYESYEQYF | TRBV5-5 | 13 | NA | TRBJ2-7 | NA
TGTGCCAGCAGTTTAGGGGGGGCTAATGGTCCTGAAAAACTGTTTTTT | CASSLGGANGPEKLFF | TRBV27 | 16 | NA | TRBJ1-4 | NA
TGTGCCAGCAGCTTGATTTTCTCAGCGAAATCCACAGATACGCAGTATTTT | CASSLIFSAKSTDTQYF | TRBV7-8 | 17 | NA | TRBJ2-3 | NA
TGTGCCAGCAGCTTAGAACAGAGTGAGCAGTTCTTC | CASSLEQSEQFF | TRBV7-9 | 12 | NA | TRBJ2-1 | NA
TGTGCCAGCAGTTACTCGGGGCGTCAAGAGACCCAGTACTTC | CASSYSGRQETQYF | TRBV6-6 | 14 | NA | TRBJ2-5 | NA
TGTGCCAGCAGTCGATCCATATTAGCCCTAGAGACCCAGTACTTC | CASSRSILALETQYF | TRBV27 | 15 | NA | TRBJ2-5 | NA
TGTGCCAGCAGTGAGGTCCCGGGACTAGCTTGGTATGAGCAGTTCTTC | CASSEVPGLAWYEQFF | TRBV2 | 16 | once | TRBJ2-1 | TRBD2
TGTGCCAGCAGTAACCCGCCAAGGACCTACGAGCAGTACTTC | CASSNPPRTYEQYF | TRBV27 | 14 | once | TRBJ2-7 | NA
TGCGCCAGCAGCCAAGTTTTCGGACCGAGCTCTGGAAACACCATATATTTT | CASSQVFGPSSGNTIYF | TRBV4-1 | 17 | NA | TRBJ1-3 | NA
TGCGCCAGCAGCCAAGTCGATTGGGCTGAAGCTTTCTTT | CASSQVDWAEAFF | TRBV4-1 | 13 | NA | TRBJ1-1 | NA
TGCGCCAGCAGCCCCGAGGGAGCGGTCGCCTACAATGAGCAGTTCTTC | CASSPEGAVAYNEQFF | TRBV5-1 | 16 | NA | TRBJ2-1 | NA
TGTGCCTGGTCGACTGGCGACTCCTACGAGCAGTACTTC | CAWSTGDSYEQYF | TRBV30 | 13 | NA | TRBJ2-7 | NA
TGTGCCAGTAGTCTGCCGGGCAGCCTCAATGAAAAACTGTTTTTT | CASSLPGSLNEKLFF | TRBV19 | 15 | once | TRBJ1-4 | NA
TGTGCCAGCAGGCCCCCGTTGGGATTGAACACTGAAGCTTTCTTT | CASRPPLGLNTEAFF | TRBV6-5 | 15 | NA | TRBJ1-1 | NA
TGTGCCAGCAGCGTAGGACATACCTACGAGCAGTACTTC | CASSVGHTYEQYF | TRBV9 | 13 | NA | TRBJ2-7 | NA
TGTGCCAGTAAAACAGGGAGCGACGAGCAGTACTTC | CASKTGSDEQYF | TRBV27 | 12 | NA | TRBJ2-7 | NA
TGTGCCAGCAGCTTGGCCGCGGGTAGCGGGGGGCAAGAGACCCAGTACTTC | CASSLAAGSGGQETQYF | TRBV5-6 | 17 | NA | TRBJ2-5 | TRBD2
TGTGCCAGCAGTTTGTACACAGGGGCCTCTGAAGCTTTCTTT | CASSLYTGASEAFF | TRBV28 | 14 | once | TRBJ1-1 | TRBD1
TGTGCCAGCAAAAACAGGGGTTACCTGCCAGATACGCAGTATTTT | CASKNRGYLPDTQYF | TRBV2 | 15 | NA | TRBJ2-3 | TRBD1
TGCGCCAGCAGCCTAGTTATGGCCGCAGGGGCTTTCTTT | CASSLVMAAGAFF | TRBV4-1 | 13 | NA | TRBJ1-1 | NA
TGTGCCACTACCTTAGGAGGATGGGGGACAGATACGCAGTATTTT | CATTLGGWGTDTQYF | TRBV7-9 | 15 | NA | TRBJ2-3 | NA
TGCGCCAGCAGCCCCGACAGTTCCGGCTACACCTTC | CASSPDSSGYTF | TRBV5-1 | 12 | NA | TRBJ1-2 | NA
TGTGCCAGTAGTTCGCCCCTCGTAGCGGGAGAGAATGAGCAGTTCTTC | CASSSPLVAGENEQFF | TRBV19 | 16 | NA | TRBJ2-1 | TRBD2
TGTGCCAGCAGTTTCCGCTCAGCGGGGAAGCCACTCGAGCAGTACTTC | CASSFRSAGKPLEQYF | TRBV28 | 16 | NA | TRBJ2-7 | TRBD2
TGCGCCAGCAGCCAAGAGGGGGGGAATTCACCCCTCCACTTT | CASSQEGGNSPLHF | TRBV4-1 | 14 | NA | TRBJ1-6 | NA
TGTGCCACCAGCGGGCCGAAGGGGACTAGCGGGAGTTTAGGCACAGATACGCAGTATTTT | CATSGPKGTSGSLGTDTQYF | TRBV2 | 20 | NA | TRBJ2-3 | TRBD2
TGTGCCAGCAGTTACTCGATGTGGGGGGCGCCCGGCTACACCTTC | CASSYSMWGAPGYTF | TRBV6-5 | 15 | NA | TRBJ1-2 | NA
TGTGCGTGCTCTTTGAACACTGAAGCTTTCTTT | CACSLNTEAFF | TRBV11-2 | 11 | once | TRBJ1-1 | NA
TGTGCCAGCAGTTTATACAGGGCCCCCTACACCTTC | CASSLYRAPYTF | TRBV28 | 12 | NA | TRBJ1-2 | NA
TGCGCCAGCAGCTTAGGGTGGCAGAGCAACACCGGGGAGCTGTTTTTT | CASSLGWQSNTGELFF | TRBV5-1 | 16 | NA | TRBJ2-2 | NA